Below, one T cell receptor beta chain is given with its context. This entry is derived from a study of blood T cell repertoires in COVID-19. Study summary: Symptom resolution, clearance, or two negative PCRs marked donors in Cohort 3 as recovered. There were acute and convalescent COVID-19 samples, and they came from the United States, Italy and Spain.

Produced via immunoSEQ multiplex PCR; TCRdb's table is partial and in-frame only. The table lists some 300,000 clones, more than 75% of them singletons. The CDR3 loop spans 13 amino acids. The germline V and J ends were trimmed by 4 bases and 1 base, with 9 bases remaining between them. Germline values: CDR1 SGHRS, CDR2 YFSETQ. The participants were between roughly 18 and 89 years old and came from under 25 US areas. Membership in each cohort depended on participant-reported clinical history. This sequence joins TRBV5-1 and TRBJ2-7; D is uncertain. This clonotype was sampled from a woman aged 60-75 years in a cohort exposed to, infected with or recovered from COVID-19 (not recorded which). The sequenced material came from PBMCs or T cells enriched from blood (not recorded which). Written as DNA, the CDR3 is TGCGCCAGCAGCCTACGGAGTTCCTACGAGCAGTACTTC. Protein sequence: CASSLRSSYEQYF.